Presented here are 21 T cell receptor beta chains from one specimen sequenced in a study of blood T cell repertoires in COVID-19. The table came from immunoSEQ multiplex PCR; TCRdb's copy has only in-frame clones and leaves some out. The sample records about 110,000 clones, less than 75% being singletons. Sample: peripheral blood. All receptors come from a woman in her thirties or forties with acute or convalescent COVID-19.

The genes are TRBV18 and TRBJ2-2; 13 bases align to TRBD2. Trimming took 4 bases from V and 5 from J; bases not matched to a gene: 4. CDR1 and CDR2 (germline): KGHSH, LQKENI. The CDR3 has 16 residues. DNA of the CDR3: TGTGCCAGCTCACGACAGGGACTAGCGGGGACCGGGGAGCTGTTTTTT. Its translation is CASSRQGLAGTGELFF.

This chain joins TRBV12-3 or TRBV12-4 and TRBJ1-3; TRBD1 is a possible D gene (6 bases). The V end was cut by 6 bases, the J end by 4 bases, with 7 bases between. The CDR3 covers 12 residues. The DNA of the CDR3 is TGTGCCAGCAGCGGACAGGGAAACACCATATATTTT. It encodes CASSGQGNTIYF.

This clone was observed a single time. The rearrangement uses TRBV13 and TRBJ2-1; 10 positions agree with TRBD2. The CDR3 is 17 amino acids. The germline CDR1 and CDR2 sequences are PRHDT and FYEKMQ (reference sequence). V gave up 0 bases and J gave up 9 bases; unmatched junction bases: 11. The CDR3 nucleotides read TGTGCCAGCAGCTTAGGTCTAGCGGGGGCCCGGTCCACTGAGCAGTTCTTC. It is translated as CASSLGLAGARSTEQFF.

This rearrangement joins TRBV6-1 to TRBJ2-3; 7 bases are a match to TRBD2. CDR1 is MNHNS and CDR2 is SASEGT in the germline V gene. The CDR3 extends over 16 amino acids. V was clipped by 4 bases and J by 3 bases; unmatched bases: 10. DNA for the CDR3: TGTGCCAGCAGTGGGGGAAAACTAGCGCTTACAGATACGCAGTATTTT. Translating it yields CASSGGKLALTDTQYF.

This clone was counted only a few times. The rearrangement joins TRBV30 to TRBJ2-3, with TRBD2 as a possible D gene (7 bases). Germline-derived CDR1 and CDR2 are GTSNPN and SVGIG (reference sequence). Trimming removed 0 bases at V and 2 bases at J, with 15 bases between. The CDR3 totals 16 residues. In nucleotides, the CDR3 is TGTGCCTGGAGTGTACGTGGGGGGGGGCACACAGATACGCAGTATTTT. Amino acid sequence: CAWSVRGGGHTDTQYF.

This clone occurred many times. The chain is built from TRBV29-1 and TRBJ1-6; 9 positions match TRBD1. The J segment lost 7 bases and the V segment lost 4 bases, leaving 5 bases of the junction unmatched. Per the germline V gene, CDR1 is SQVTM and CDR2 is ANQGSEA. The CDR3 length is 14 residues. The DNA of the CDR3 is TGCAGCGTTGTTGGGACAGGGACGAATTCACCCCTCCACTTT. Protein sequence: CSVVGTGTNSPLHF.

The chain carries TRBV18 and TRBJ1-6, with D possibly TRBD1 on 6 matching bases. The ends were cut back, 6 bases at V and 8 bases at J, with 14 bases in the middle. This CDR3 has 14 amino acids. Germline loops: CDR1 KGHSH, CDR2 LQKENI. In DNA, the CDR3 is TGTGCCAGCTCGGCTGACAGGCATGATTCACCCCTCCACTTT. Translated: CASSADRHDSPLHF.

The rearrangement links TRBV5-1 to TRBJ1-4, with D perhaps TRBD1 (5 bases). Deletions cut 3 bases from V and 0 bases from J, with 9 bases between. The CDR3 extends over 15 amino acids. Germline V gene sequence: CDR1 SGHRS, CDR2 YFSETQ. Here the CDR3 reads CASSSGGATNEKLFF. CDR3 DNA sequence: TGCGCCAGCAGCTCCGGGGGGGCAACTAATGAAAAACTGTTTTTT.

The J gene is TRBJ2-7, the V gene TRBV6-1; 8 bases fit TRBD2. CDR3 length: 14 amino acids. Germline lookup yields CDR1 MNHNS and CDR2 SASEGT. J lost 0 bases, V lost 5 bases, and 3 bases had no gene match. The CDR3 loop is CASSYSGTSYEQYF. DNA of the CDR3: TGTGCCAGCAGTTATAGCGGGACCTCCTACGAGCAGTACTTC.

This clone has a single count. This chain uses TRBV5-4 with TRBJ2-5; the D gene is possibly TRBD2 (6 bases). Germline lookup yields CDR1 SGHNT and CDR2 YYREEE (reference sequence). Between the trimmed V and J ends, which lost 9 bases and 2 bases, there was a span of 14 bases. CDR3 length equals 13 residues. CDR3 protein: CATRLGGQETQYF. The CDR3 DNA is TGTGCCACCCGCCTCGGGGGTCAAGAGACCCAGTACTTC.

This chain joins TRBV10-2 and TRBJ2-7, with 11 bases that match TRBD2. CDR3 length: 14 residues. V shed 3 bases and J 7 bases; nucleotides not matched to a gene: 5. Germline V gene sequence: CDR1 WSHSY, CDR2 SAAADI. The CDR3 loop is CASSELAGETEQYF. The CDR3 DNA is TGCGCCAGCAGTGAACTAGCGGGGGAGACAGAGCAGTACTTC.

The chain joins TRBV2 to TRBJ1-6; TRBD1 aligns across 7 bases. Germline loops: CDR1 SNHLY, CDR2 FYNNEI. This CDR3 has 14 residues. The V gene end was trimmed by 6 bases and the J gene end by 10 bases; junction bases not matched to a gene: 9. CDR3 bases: TGTGCCAGCAGGGCTCCTGGGACAGCCTCACCCCTCCACTTT. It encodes CASRAPGTASPLHF.

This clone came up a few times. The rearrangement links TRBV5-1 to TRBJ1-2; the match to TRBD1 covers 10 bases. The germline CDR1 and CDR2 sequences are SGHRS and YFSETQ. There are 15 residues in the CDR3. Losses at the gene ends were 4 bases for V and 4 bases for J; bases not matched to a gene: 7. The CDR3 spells CASSDGDRGAYGYTF. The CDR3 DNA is TGCGCCAGCAGCGACGGGGACAGGGGCGCCTATGGCTACACCTTC.

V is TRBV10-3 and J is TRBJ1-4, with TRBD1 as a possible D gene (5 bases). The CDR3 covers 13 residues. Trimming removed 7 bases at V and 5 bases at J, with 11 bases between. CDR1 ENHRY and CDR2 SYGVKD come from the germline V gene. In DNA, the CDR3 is TGTGCCATCACACAGGAGCTCAATGAAAAACTGTTTTTT. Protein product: CAITQELNEKLFF.

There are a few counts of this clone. CDR3: CASSKGQGPYEQYF. The CDR3 region has the DNA TGTGCCAGCAGCAAGGGACAGGGCCCATACGAGCAGTACTTC. The chain carries TRBV7-3 and TRBJ2-7, with TRBD1 matching 9 bases. Trimming removed 5 bases from V and 4 bases from J; junction bases left unmatched: 6. CDR1 and CDR2 from the germline V gene are SGHTA and FQGTGA. The CDR3 is made up of 14 amino acids.

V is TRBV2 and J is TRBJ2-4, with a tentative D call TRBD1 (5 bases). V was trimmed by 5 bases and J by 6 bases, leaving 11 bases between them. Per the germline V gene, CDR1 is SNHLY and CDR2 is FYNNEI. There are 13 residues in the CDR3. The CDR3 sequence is CASSTGHTNIQYF. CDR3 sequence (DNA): TGTGCCAGCAGTACCGGACATACAAACATTCAGTACTTC.

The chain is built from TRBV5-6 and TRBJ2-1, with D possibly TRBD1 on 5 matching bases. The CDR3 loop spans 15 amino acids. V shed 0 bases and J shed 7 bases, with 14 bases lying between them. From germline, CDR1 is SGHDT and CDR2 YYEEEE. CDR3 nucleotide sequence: TGTGCCAGCAGCTTGGTCGAGGCCAGGGCGAATGAGCAGTTCTTC. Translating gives CASSLVEARANEQFF.

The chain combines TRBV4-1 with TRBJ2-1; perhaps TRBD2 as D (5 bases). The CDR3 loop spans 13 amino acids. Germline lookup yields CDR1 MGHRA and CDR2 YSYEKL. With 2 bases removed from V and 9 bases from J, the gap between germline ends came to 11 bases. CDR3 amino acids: CASSQRGLGEQFF. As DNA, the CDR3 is TGCGCCAGCAGCCAACGGGGTTTGGGTGAGCAGTTCTTC.

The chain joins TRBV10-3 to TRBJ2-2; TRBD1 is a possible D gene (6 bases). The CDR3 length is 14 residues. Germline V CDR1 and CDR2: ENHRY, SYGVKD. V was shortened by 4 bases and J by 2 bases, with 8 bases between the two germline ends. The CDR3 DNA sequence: TGTGCCATCAGTGGGACAGTCAACACCGGGGAGCTGTTTTTT. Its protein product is CAISGTVNTGELFF.

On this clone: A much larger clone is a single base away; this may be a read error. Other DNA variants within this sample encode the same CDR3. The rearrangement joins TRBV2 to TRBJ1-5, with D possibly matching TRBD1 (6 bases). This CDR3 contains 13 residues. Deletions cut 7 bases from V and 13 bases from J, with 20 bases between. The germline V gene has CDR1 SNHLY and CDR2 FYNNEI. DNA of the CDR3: TGTGCCAGCATGGGGGCCGCGGGGGGACCTCAGCATTTT. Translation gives CASMGAAGGPQHF. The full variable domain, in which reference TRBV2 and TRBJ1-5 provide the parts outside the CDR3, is EPEVTQTPSHQVTQMGQEVILRCVPISNHLYFYWYRQILGQKVEFLVSFYNNEISEKSEIFDDQFSVERPDGSNFTLKIRSTKLEDSAMYFCASMGAAGGPQHFGDGTRLSIL.

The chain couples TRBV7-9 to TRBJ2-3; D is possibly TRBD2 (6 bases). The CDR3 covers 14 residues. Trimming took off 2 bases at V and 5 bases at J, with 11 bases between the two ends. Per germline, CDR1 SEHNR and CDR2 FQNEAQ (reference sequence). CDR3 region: CASSLMGGGDTQYF. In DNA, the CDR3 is TGTGCCAGCAGCTTAATGGGGGGAGGAGATACGCAGTATTTT.